The 8 T cell receptor beta chains given below trace back to one sample, sequenced in a study of cytomegalovirus exposure and HLA in healthy donors. The PCR was carried out with 60 Vbeta primers and 13 Jbeta primers. The repertoire was sequenced with immunoSEQ multiplex PCR; TCRdb's copy has only in-frame clones and lacks some. Of 150,000 to 200,000 clones in the sample, 80% were seen once. The sequenced sample was PBMCs. Every receptor here comes from a man aged 30 to 39 in good health and CMV-seropositive.

This chain connects TRBV9 to TRBJ2-1; 13 bases match TRBD2. Germline V gene data show CDR1 as SGDLS and CDR2 as YYNGEE. The CDR3 sequence is 18 residues long. The V and J ends lost 4 bases and 0 bases, in that order; junction bases with no gene match: 7. In nucleotides, the CDR3 is TGTGCCAGCAGCCCGGGACTAGCGGGATCGGGCTCCTACAATGAGCAGTTCTTC. Translating gives CASSPGLAGSGSYNEQFF.

The chain couples TRBV5-6 to TRBJ1-4, with unresolved D. The CDR3 extends over 13 amino acids. Deletions cut 1 base from V and 7 bases from J, with 8 bases between. The germline V gene encodes CDR1 SGHDT and CDR2 YYEEEE. The CDR3: CASSLSYGEKLFF. The CDR3 DNA is TGTGCCAGCAGCTTGTCATACGGTGAAAAACTGTTTTTT.

The J gene is TRBJ1-5, the V gene TRBV10-2, with 10 bases lining up with TRBD1. The J segment lost 7 bases and the V segment lost 2 bases, leaving 8 bases of the junction unmatched. This CDR3 comprises 16 residues. Per the germline V gene, CDR1 is WSHSY and CDR2 is SAAADI. The CDR3 region has the DNA TGCGCCAGCAGTGAGAGGCTGGGACAGGGGTGGCAGCCCCAGCATTTT. This encodes CASSERLGQGWQPQHF.

The chain combines TRBV23-1 with TRBJ1-5; TRBD1 matches 9 bases. TRBV23-1 is an open reading frame whose function is uncertain. The junction had 3 bases not matched to a gene; V was cut back by 2 bases and J by 4 bases. The length of the CDR3 is 15 residues. CDR3 region: CASSQTGGWNQPQHF. DNA for the CDR3: TGCGCCAGCAGTCAAACAGGGGGCTGGAATCAGCCCCAGCATTTT.

V is TRBV7-2 and J is TRBJ2-7; 9 positions agree with TRBD1. Germline V gene sequence: CDR1 SGHTA, CDR2 FQGNSA. The trim removed 1 base at V and 1 base at J, leaving 2 bases unmatched. This CDR3 comprises 15 residues. The CDR3: CASSLGTGDSYEQYF. The DNA of the CDR3 is TGTGCCAGCAGCTTAGGGACAGGGGATTCCTACGAGCAGTACTTC. Complete variable domain (other parts from reference TRBV7-2 and TRBJ2-7): GAGVSQSPSNKVTEKGKDVELRCDPISGHTALYWYRQSLGQGLEFLIYFQGNSAPDKSGLPSDRFSAERTGGSVSTLTIQRTQQEDSAVYLCASSLGTGDSYEQYFGPGTRLTVT.

The V call is TRBV6-4, the J call TRBJ2-6, with TRBD1 matching over 9 bases. The germline gives CDR1 MRHNA, CDR2 SNTAGT. CDR3 size: 16 residues. The V and J ends lost 3 bases and 0 bases, in that order; junction bases with no gene match: 0. The CDR3 DNA sequence: TGTGCCAGCAGTGAGACAGGGGGCTCTGGGGCCAACGTCCTGACTTTC. Its translation: CASSETGGSGANVLTF.

CDR3 nucleotide sequence: TGTGCCTGGAGCGAGACTAGAGCGGGAGTAAAAAACGAGCAGTACTTC. This translates into CAWSETRAGVKNEQYF. This sequence joins TRBV30 and TRBJ2-5; 8 nucleotides agree with TRBD2. The J call is doubtful: the DNA matches TRBJ2-7 better. The germline V gene encodes CDR1 GTSNPN and CDR2 SVGIG (reference sequence). The CDR3 runs 16 residues.

The chain combines TRBV13 with TRBJ2-3, with D perhaps TRBD1 (5 bases). The length of the CDR3 is 17 residues. Germline values: CDR1 PRHDT, CDR2 FYEKMQ (reference sequence). Trimming took off 5 bases at V and 4 bases at J, with 22 bases between the two ends. CDR3 in DNA: TGTGCCAGCAGCGGTAACCCCCAGGGTTACGCCCCAGATACGCAGTATTTT. Its translation: CASSGNPQGYAPDTQYF.